A selection of T cell receptor beta chains follows, all from one sample in a study of blood T cell repertoires in COVID-19. Data came from immunoSEQ multiplex PCR; TCRdb stores just in-frame clones and leaves some out. The data hold some 62,000 clones, with 65% to 80% observed a single time. The specimen was peripheral blood. Receptors originate from an elderly woman with active or convalescent COVID-19. Each CDR3 is given with its conserved first and last residue.

TRBJ2-3 TRBV19 CASSTRSRGGTDTQYF
TRBJ1-1 TRBV21-1 CASSGQGRFTEAFF
TRBJ1-5 TRBV6-1 CASSEQVFQPQHF
TRBJ1-4 TRBV6-1 CASSESGGVGEKLFF
TRBJ1-2 TRBV30 CAWRVGGGYTF
TRBJ2-6 TRBV19 CASSNQALGANVLTF
TRBJ2-2 TRBV6-4 CASSGTGNTGELFF
TRBJ1-1 TRBV7-8 CASSLALDRRTEAFF
TRBJ1-3 TRBV18 CASSPGDSSGNTIYF
TRBJ1-4 TRBV18 CASSARVPLATNEKLFF
TRBJ1-2 TRBV19 CASSPDSPYYGYTF
TRBJ1-1 TRBV5-1 CASSLAPGTSGTEAFF
TRBJ2-5 TRBV10-3 CAISSGTGAETQYF
TRBJ1-2 TRBV28 CASSLSGRIYGYTF
TRBJ1-2 TRBV11-3 CASTPGGRNYGYTF
TRBJ2-5 TRBV3-1/TRBV3-2 CASSPPMVRSETQYF
TRBJ1-6 TRBV30 CAWGRTGVDYNSPLHF
TRBJ1-2 TRBV2 CASNPGTAVYGYTF
TRBJ1-1 TRBV11-3 CASSLGRGPVGAFF
TRBJ2-6 TRBV9 CASSARGLLSSGANVLTF
TRBJ2-2 TRBV23-1 CASSGTGGNTGELFF
TRBJ1-1 TRBV5-4 CASLQDPTGTEAFF
TRBJ1-1 TRBV5-4 CASSFDRGRGTEAFF
TRBJ2-2 TRBV9 CASSVATVSGTGELFF
TRBJ1-2 TRBV6-5 CASRSLWTVNYGYTF
TRBJ2-3 TRBV5-1 CASRASGGRSTDTQYF
TRBJ1-2 TRBV7-9 CASSIPQGPLYGYTF
TRBJ1-2 TRBV6-5 CASSWSQTNYGYTF
TRBJ1-2 TRBV7-2 CASSFRSLGERMDTF
TRBJ1-2 TRBV30 CAWRTGGAYYGYTF
TRBJ2-1 TRBV19 CASSLRGAPLNEQFF
TRBJ2-5 TRBV4-1 CASSLRYNTGVETQYF
TRBJ2-3 TRBV7-8 CASTPSAGTQYF
TRBJ2-1 TRBV11-1 CASSLAGGNEQFF
TRBJ1-1 TRBV12-3/TRBV12-4 CASSPRQVQVIFF
TRBJ1-5 TRBV19 CASGTGGAAGQPQHF
TRBJ1-2 TRBV5-1 CASSPDSSNYGYTF
TRBJ1-2 TRBV5-6 CASSLGPYGYTF
TRBJ2-5 TRBV5-1 CASSLGTSGQETQYF
TRBJ1-1 TRBV7-9 CASSLVERQNEAFF
TRBJ1-1 TRBV11-3 CASSLPGLRTEAFF
TRBJ1-2 TRBV2 CASSRRQGNYGYTF
TRBJ1-2 TRBV15 CATSRRQGEDGYTF
TRBJ1-3 TRBV7-2 CASSLQGNSGNTIYF
TRBJ2-1 TRBV6-6 CASSLRRRPDSYNEQFF
TRBJ2-7 TRBV7-2 CASSWDRGIYEQYF
TRBJ2-2 TRBV7-9 CASAGTGGTGELFF
TRBJ2-4 TRBV6-5 CASSTRGGRNIQYF
TRBJ1-1 TRBV5-4 CASNLGPGGNTEAFF
TRBJ2-7 TRBV18 CASSPPLSGGSYEQYF
TRBJ1-1 TRBV27 CASSTISGGAFF
TRBJ2-5 TRBV2 CASSEASGGARQETQYF